A single sample gave rise to the 26 T cell receptor beta chains below, sequenced in a study of T cells in Graves' hyperthyroidism and ophthalmopathy. RNA transcripts gave rise to amplified TCR beta CDR3 regions. The study used the HTBI primer set for a first-round RT-PCR of the TCR CDR3. Each CDR3 protein is one row after TCRdb ran MiXCR on the multiplex PCR reads. There are roughly 640,000 distinct CDR3 sequences in the sample; more than 15% occur only once, and around 3.5% lies in the top ten. Sequences were obtained from blood. Receptors were obtained from a woman aged 40 to 50 with Graves' ophthalmopathy.

The rearrangement joins TRBV27 to TRBJ1-1; D is ambiguous. Germline V lookup: CDR1 MNHEY, CDR2 SMNVEV (reference sequence). V gave up 6 bases and J gave up 5 bases, with 22 bases separating them. The CDR3 covers 16 residues. This chain's CDR3 is CASSKAPGYENTEAFF. In DNA, the CDR3 is TGTGCCAGCAGCAAAGCCCCCGGCTACGAGAATACTGAAGCTTTCTTT.

This clonotype was counted ten times or more. J is TRBJ2-1 and V is TRBV18, with D perhaps TRBD1 or TRBD2 (5 bases each). The V gene's germline CDR1 is KGHSH and CDR2 LQKENI. V lost 0 bases, J lost 5 bases, and 5 bases lay in between. The CDR3 runs 13 residues. In DNA, the CDR3 is TGTGCCAGCTCACCACCGGGGGACAATGAGCAGTTCTTC. This codes for CASSPPGDNEQFF.

As concerns this clonotype: In this CDR3 the conserved last residue, phenylalanine or tryptophan, is missing, so a read error is likely. The chain joins TRBV28 to TRBJ2-6; D uncertain. V lost 7 bases and J lost 0, with 7 bases in between. The CDR3 runs to 14 residues. CDR1 is MDHEN, CDR2 SYDVKM, per germline. CDR3: CASNSRSGANVLTS. In nucleotides, the CDR3 is TGTGCCAGCAATAGCCGCTCTGGGGCCAACGTCCTGACTTCC.

At least ten counts were recorded for this clonotype. The V call is TRBV5-1, the J call TRBJ2-1; D is uncertain. Germline CDR1 and CDR2: SGHRS and YFSETQ. V lost 0 bases, J lost 0 bases, and 7 bases lay in between. The CDR3 contains 15 residues. The CDR3 nucleotides read TGCGCCAGCAGCTTGGTGGGGAACTCCTACAATGAGCAGTTCTTC. It codes for CASSLVGNSYNEQFF.

This clonotype was seen repeatedly, ten times or more. CDR3 DNA sequence: TGTGCCAGCAGCCAGACAGGGAACACCGGGGAGCTGTTTTTT. Amino acid sequence: CASSQTGNTGELFF. The chain links TRBV3-1 to TRBJ2-2; weak D call: TRBD1 (6 bases). The V end was cut by 3 bases, the J end by 1 base, with 6 bases between. Germline V gene sequence: CDR1 LGHDT, CDR2 YNNKEL (reference sequence). This CDR3 is 14 amino acids long.

As regards this clonotype: A much larger clone sits a single nucleotide away, making a read error possible. The chain couples TRBV28 to TRBJ2-5; D tentatively reads TRBD1 or TRBD2 (6 bases each). Per the germline V gene, CDR1 is MDHEN and CDR2 is SYDVKM. The CDR3 loop spans 15 amino acids. CDR3 protein: CAGSLFTGRRETQYF. The CDR3 nucleotides read TGTGCCGGCAGTTTGTTCACAGGGAGGCGAGAGACCCAGTACTTC.

This clonotype was picked up a small number of times. The CDR3 sequence is CASGWGGSSYNEQFF. CDR3 in DNA: TGTGCCTCCGGATGGGGAGGGAGCTCCTACAATGAGCAGTTCTTC. This chain uses TRBV30 with TRBJ2-1; 7 nucleotides line up with TRBD2. The J segment lost 0 bases and the V segment lost 7 bases, leaving 9 bases of the junction unmatched. The CDR3 length is 15 residues. From germline, CDR1 is GTSNPN and CDR2 SVGIG (reference sequence).

This clonotype was counted many times. The chain carries TRBV27 and TRBJ2-7; 7 bases fit TRBD1. With 6 bases clipped from V and 2 bases from J, the junction kept 13 bases outside the gene matches. Per the germline V gene, CDR1 is MNHEY and CDR2 is SMNVEV (reference sequence). This CDR3 is 16 amino acids long. The CDR3 reads CASRETGFSSTYEQYF. CDR3 nucleotides: TGTGCCAGCAGGGAGACAGGGTTCTCCAGTACCTACGAGCAGTACTTC.

V and J are TRBV6-1 and TRBJ1-2; D might be TRBD1 (5 bases). CDR3 length equals 14 residues. Germline lookup yields CDR1 MNHNS and CDR2 SASEGT. V lost 6 bases to trimming and J lost 4 bases, with 15 bases between them. The CDR3 sequence: CASSPGPTLYGYTF. In nucleotides, the CDR3 is TGTGCCAGCAGCCCGGGACCGACGCTCTATGGCTACACCTTC.

This clonotype was counted between two and nine times. The genes are TRBV27 and TRBJ2-5, with TRBD2 as a possible D gene (5 bases). The CDR3 covers 12 residues. Trimming stripped 6 bases from V and 8 bases from J, with 13 bases between. CDR1 and CDR2 (germline): MNHEY, SMNVEV (reference sequence). CDR3 sequence (DNA): TGTGCCAGCAGCCCGGGAACAAGAACCCAGTACTTC. Its translation: CASSPGTRTQYF.

This clonotype was seen many times. The chain recombines TRBV3-1 with TRBJ2-1, with D possibly matching TRBD1 (8 bases). The germline V gene has CDR1 LGHDT and CDR2 YNNKEL (reference sequence). CDR3 size: 16 residues. Trimming took 4 bases from V and 9 from J, leaving 22 bases between them. The CDR3 protein is CASSRRTGRVGGEQFF. CDR3 bases: TGTGCCAGCAGCCGAAGGACAGGGAGGGTTGGTGGTGAGCAGTTCTTC.

In this sample, this clonotype turned up a few times. This chain connects TRBV29-1 to TRBJ2-7; D ambiguous. Trimming cost V 5 bases and J 5 bases, with 13 bases left between them. There are 12 residues in the CDR3. Germline lookup yields CDR1 SQVTM and CDR2 ANQGSEA. CDR3 nucleotide sequence: TGCAGCGTTCGCCTACCTTGGGACGAGCAGTACTTC. Protein: CSVRLPWDEQYF.

CDR3 region: CASSPRDSQSTDTQYF. The CDR3 DNA reads TGTGCCAGCAGCCCGCGGGACAGCCAGTCGACAGATACGCAGTATTTT. J is TRBJ2-3 and V is TRBV9; a possible D gene is TRBD1 (7 bases). The V gene lost 4 bases and the J gene lost 3 bases, with 18 bases spanning the gap. The CDR3 sequence is 16 residues long. Germline V gene data show CDR1 as SGDLS and CDR2 as YYNGEE.

The table lists this clonotype with a few counts. The CDR3: CASSPHDTRLAKNIQYF. The DNA of the CDR3 is TGTGCCAGCAGCCCCCACGACACCCGCTTAGCCAAAAACATTCAGTACTTC. This rearrangement joins TRBV11-2 to TRBJ2-4, with unresolved D. The CDR3 sequence is 17 residues long. Trimming took 5 bases from V and 0 from J, leaving 17 bases between them. Germline assignment: CDR1 SGHAT and CDR2 FQNNGV.

In its sample, this clonotype was seen a few times. The CDR3 loop is CASSEVYPSPTKYGYTF. The CDR3 bases are TGTGCCAGCAGTGAAGTATACCCATCACCAACAAAATATGGCTACACCTTC. The chain recombines TRBV6-1 with TRBJ1-2; no reliable D call. Looked up from germline, CDR1 is MNHNS and CDR2 is SASEGT. With 1 base removed from V and 5 bases from J, the gap between germline ends came to 20 bases. The CDR3 spans 17 residues.

This clonotype was seen ten or more times. This chain links TRBV20-1 with TRBJ2-7, with 8 bases that match TRBD1. The CDR3 length is 14 residues. With 5 bases clipped from V and 2 bases from J, the junction kept 8 bases outside the gene matches. From germline, CDR1 is DFQATT and CDR2 SNEGSKA (reference sequence). CDR3 sequence reads: CSAHTGTGPYEQYF. Here the CDR3 DNA reads TGCAGTGCTCATACCGGGACAGGTCCCTACGAGCAGTACTTC.

This clonotype has at least ten counts. The V gene is TRBV5-1, the J gene TRBJ2-3, with a tentative D call TRBD2 (6 bases). CDR3 length: 14 amino acids. Germline values: CDR1 SGHRS, CDR2 YFSETQ. The ends were cut back, 0 bases at V and 5 bases at J, with 10 bases in the middle. CDR3 sequence: CASSLEMGGDTQYF. CDR3 in DNA: TGCGCCAGCAGCTTGGAAATGGGGGGAGATACGCAGTATTTT. Together with reference TRBV5-1 and TRBJ2-3, the CDR3 gives the full variable domain: KAGVTQTPRYLIKTRGQQVTLSCSPISGHRSVSWYQQTPGQGLQFLFEYFSETQRNKGNFPGRFSGRQFSNSRSEMNVSTLELGDSALYLCASSLEMGGDTQYFGPGTRLTVL.

The rearrangement links TRBV30 to TRBJ2-2; D gene uncertain. CDR3 length equals 12 residues. Germline lookup yields CDR1 GTSNPN and CDR2 SVGIG (reference sequence). The V end was cut by 2 bases, the J end by 4 bases, with 5 bases between. CDR3 sequence reads: CAWSWGTGELFF. The CDR3, as DNA: TGTGCCTGGAGTTGGGGCACCGGGGAGCTGTTTTTT. The complete variable domain, with remaining parts taken from reference TRBV30 and TRBJ2-2, reads SQTIHQWPATLVQPVGSPLSLECTVEGTSNPNLYWYRQAAGRGLQLLFYSVGIGQISSEVPQNLSASRPQDRQFILSSKKLLLSDSGFYLCAWSWGTGELFFGEGSRLTVL.

The J gene is TRBJ2-1, the V gene TRBV20-1; D is possibly TRBD2 (6 bases). V dropped 0 bases and J dropped 2 bases, with 11 bases sitting between them. Germline V gene sequence: CDR1 DFQATT, CDR2 SNEGSKA (reference sequence). This CDR3 comprises 15 residues. The chain's CDR3 is CSARDFSGAYNEQFF. The CDR3 DNA reads as TGCAGTGCTAGAGATTTTAGCGGAGCCTACAATGAGCAGTTCTTC.

The V call is TRBV6-1, the J call TRBJ1-2; maybe TRBD1 (5 bases). The CDR3 spans 14 residues. Germline-derived CDR1 and CDR2 are MNHNS and SASEGT. V lost 10 bases and J lost 5, with 20 bases in between. The CDR3: CAISTQRGDYGYTF. CDR3 bases: TGTGCCATCTCGACCCAGCGGGGGGATTATGGCTACACCTTC.

This clonotype has a handful of counts. This chain connects TRBV7-9 to TRBJ2-2; TRBD1 might be the D (5 bases). Germline V gene sequence: CDR1 SEHNR, CDR2 FQNEAQ (reference sequence). V was cut by 1 base and J by 4 bases, with 10 bases left in between. The CDR3 covers 15 residues. In DNA, the CDR3 is TGTGCCAGCAGCTTAGGACAGACTTTCACCGGGGAGCTGTTTTTT. Translated: CASSLGQTFTGELFF.

On this clonotype itself: Relative to the germline gene, one junction end is altered; a read error may explain this. The V and J genes are TRBV20-1 and TRBJ2-3, with D possibly TRBD2 on 6 matching bases. Germline CDR1 reads DFQATT; CDR2 reads SNEGSKA (reference sequence). The CDR3 length is 14 residues. CDR3 in DNA: TGCAGTGCCCCTAAGCGCATGGGGGGTGATATGCAGTATTTT. Protein sequence: CSAPKRMGGDMQYF.

The table lists this clonotype with many counts. This chain joins TRBV6-4 and TRBJ1-1, with D unresolved. The germline V gene has CDR1 MRHNA and CDR2 SNTAGT. V shed 2 bases and J shed 1 base, with 2 bases lying between them. This CDR3 contains 12 residues. The CDR3 is CASSDPNTEAFF. Here the CDR3 DNA reads TGTGCCAGCAGTGACCCGAACACTGAAGCTTTCTTT.

This clonotype was seen many times. The V call is TRBV28, the J call TRBJ2-1; 12 bases match TRBD2. Per the germline V gene, CDR1 is MDHEN and CDR2 is SYDVKM. The CDR3 runs to 16 residues. Trimming cost V 6 bases and J 0 bases; bases outside gene matches: 3. Here the CDR3 DNA reads TGTGCCAGCAGGCTAGCGGGAGGGAGCTCCTACAATGAGCAGTTCTTC. This encodes CASRLAGGSSYNEQFF.

The rearrangement links TRBV4-2 to TRBJ2-5, with D maybe TRBD2 (6 bases). From germline, CDR1 is LGHNA and CDR2 YNFKEQ. The CDR3 is made up of 16 amino acids. Deletions cut 1 base from V and 0 bases from J, with 12 bases between. CDR3 bases: TGTGCCAGCAGCCAAGTTGGGACTGGGTACCAAGAGACCCAGTACTTC. This codes for CASSQVGTGYQETQYF.

This clonotype was found many times. The rearrangement joins TRBV29-1 to TRBJ2-1, with unresolved D. CDR1 is SQVTM, CDR2 ANQGSEA, per germline. The V end was cut by 4 bases, the J end by 3 bases, with 10 bases between. The CDR3 spans 13 residues. CDR3 residues: CSVGRLLYNEQFF. The DNA of the CDR3 is TGCAGCGTTGGCCGGTTACTCTACAATGAGCAGTTCTTC.